These T cell receptor beta chains were read from a single sample in a study of blood T cell repertoires in COVID-19. Measured with immunoSEQ multiplex PCR; TCRdb has only the in-frame clones, and not every one. The repertoire holds approximately 200,000 clones, 87% seen once, with about 6% in the top ten. Sequencing was performed on peripheral blood. Receptors originate from a man aged 55-75 years who had recovered from COVID-19. Both conserved end residues are part of each CDR3. Each record gives: CDR3 protein, CDR3 DNA, D gene, clone size, J gene, V gene. D genes are given only for firm matches. Clone size, where shown, is once, few, many, or a class for clones that have expanded.

CASSFRPLNDRGTEAFF,TGTGCCAGCAGTTTTCGCCCCTTAAACGACAGGGGAACTGAAGCTTTCTTT,TRBD1,-,TRBJ1-1,TRBV6-2/TRBV6-3
CASSLRVGETYEQYF,TGTGCCAGCAGCCTCCGGGTAGGTGAGACCTACGAGCAGTACTTC,-,-,TRBJ2-7,TRBV27
CASSQAGQGTYNEQFF,TGTGCCAGCAGCCAAGCGGGACAGGGCACCTACAATGAGCAGTTCTTC,TRBD1,-,TRBJ2-1,TRBV4-2
CASSFSNQPQHF,TGTGCCAGTAGTTTTTCAAATCAGCCCCAGCATTTT,-,-,TRBJ1-5,TRBV19
CASSFSGTSGGANNEQFF,TGTGCCAGCAGCTTCTCCGGGACTAGCGGGGGGGCGAACAATGAGCAGTTCTTC,TRBD2,-,TRBJ2-1,TRBV7-9
CASSLAVGIAYNEQFF,TGTGCCAGCAGCTTGGCGGTCGGGATTGCCTACAATGAGCAGTTCTTC,-,once,TRBJ2-1,TRBV5-4
CASSRRQGGGETQYF,TGTGCCAGCAGCCGCAGACAGGGAGGCGGGGAGACCCAGTACTTC,-,once,TRBJ2-5,TRBV11-2
CATGSGGFINEKLFF,TGTGCCACCGGTTCGGGGGGATTCATTAATGAAAAACTGTTTTTT,-,once,TRBJ1-4,TRBV19
CASSPGQGLCEQYF,TGTGCCAGCAGCCCGGGACAGGGGTTATGCGAGCAGTACTTC,TRBD1,-,TRBJ2-7,TRBV7-4
CASSHPDRGRYEQYF,TGTGCCAGCAGTCACCCGGACAGGGGCCGCTACGAGCAGTACTTC,TRBD1,-,TRBJ2-7,TRBV6-2/TRBV6-3
CASSSDPGEKLFF,TGCGCCAGCAGCTCAGATCCGGGGGAAAAACTGTTTTTT,-,-,TRBJ1-4,TRBV5-1
CASSLSSWTSGSSGVYNEQFF,TGCGCCAGCAGCTTGTCTTCCTGGACTAGCGGGAGTAGTGGGGTATACAATGAGCAGTTCTTC,TRBD2,-,TRBJ2-1,TRBV5-1
CASSLGLNLRKNTEAFF,TGTGCCAGCAGTTTAGGGCTCAATCTACGCAAGAACACTGAAGCTTTCTTT,-,-,TRBJ1-1,TRBV28
CATSDAGTGYPGELFF,TGTGCCACCAGTGATGCCGGGACAGGGTATCCCGGGGAGCTGTTTTTT,TRBD1,-,TRBJ2-2,TRBV24-1
CASSLRLAHEQYF,TGTGCCAGCAGTCTCCGACTAGCGCACGAGCAGTACTTC,TRBD2,-,TRBJ2-7,TRBV6-5